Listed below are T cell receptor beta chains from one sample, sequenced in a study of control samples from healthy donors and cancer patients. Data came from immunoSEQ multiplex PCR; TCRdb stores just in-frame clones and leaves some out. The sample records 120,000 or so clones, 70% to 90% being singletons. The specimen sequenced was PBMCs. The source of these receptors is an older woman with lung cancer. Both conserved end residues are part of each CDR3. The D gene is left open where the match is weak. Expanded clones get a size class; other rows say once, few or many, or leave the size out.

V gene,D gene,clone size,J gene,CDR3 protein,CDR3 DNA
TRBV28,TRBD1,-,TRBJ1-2,CASSLGDRVAGYTF,TGTGCCAGCAGTTTAGGGGACAGGGTGGCCGGCTACACCTTC
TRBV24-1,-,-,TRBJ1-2,CATSDPREGRYGYTF,TGTGCCACCAGTGACCCCAGGGAAGGCAGATATGGCTACACCTTC
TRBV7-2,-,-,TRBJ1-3,CASSLTDLSGNTIYF,TGTGCCAGCAGCTTAACGGACCTCTCTGGAAACACCATATATTTT
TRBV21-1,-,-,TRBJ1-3,CASSKKRGLSGNTIYF,TGTGCCAGCAGCAAAAAGAGGGGCCTCTCTGGAAACACCATATATTTT
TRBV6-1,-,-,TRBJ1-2,CASSEAGQAYGYTF,TGTGCCAGCAGTGAAGCGGGTCAGGCCTATGGCTACACCTTC
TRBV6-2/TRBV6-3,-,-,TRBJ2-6,CASSTDSLSGANVLTF,TGTGCCAGCAGTACCGACAGTCTCTCTGGGGCCAACGTCCTGACTTTC
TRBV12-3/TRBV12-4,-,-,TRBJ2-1,CASSLLGNEQFF,TGTGCCAGCAGCCTACTGGGTAATGAGCAGTTCTTC
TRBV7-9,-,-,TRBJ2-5,CASSLDLSGAQETQYF,TGTGCCAGCAGCTTAGATTTGTCGGGCGCCCAAGAGACCCAGTACTTC
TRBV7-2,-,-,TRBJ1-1,CASRSDSLPEAFF,TGTGCCAGCAGGAGTGACAGTCTACCTGAAGCTTTCTTT
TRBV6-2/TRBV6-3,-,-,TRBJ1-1,CASSYSIVNTEAFF,TGTGCCAGCAGTTACTCCATAGTGAACACTGAAGCTTTCTTT
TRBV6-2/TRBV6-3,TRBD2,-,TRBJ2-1,CASSYLLAGGSVGNEQFF,TGTGCCAGCAGTTACCTACTAGCGGGGGGATCGGTTGGGAATGAGCAGTTCTTC
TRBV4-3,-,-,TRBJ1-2,CASSQVATGDTNYGYTF,TGCGCCAGCAGCCAAGTTGCTACAGGAGATACTAACTATGGCTACACCTTC
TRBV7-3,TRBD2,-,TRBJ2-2,CASSPQGLAGVGNTGELFF,TGTGCCAGCAGCCCCCAGGGACTAGCGGGGGTAGGGAACACCGGGGAGCTGTTTTTT
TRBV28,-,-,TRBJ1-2,CASSLAAYGYTF,TGTGCCAGCAGTTTAGCAGCCTATGGCTACACCTTC
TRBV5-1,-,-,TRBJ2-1,CASSSPDTNSYNEQFF,TGCGCCAGCAGCTCACCCGACACAAACTCCTACAATGAGCAGTTCTTC
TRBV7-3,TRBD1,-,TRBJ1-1,CASSPQPGGLGEAFF,TGTGCCAGCAGCCCACAACCAGGGGGCTTGGGTGAAGCTTTCTTT
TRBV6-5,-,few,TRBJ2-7,CASGRGGSYEQYF,TGTGCCAGCGGAAGGGGCGGATCCTACGAGCAGTACTTC
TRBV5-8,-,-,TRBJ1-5,CASSSQGDQPQHF,TGTGCCAGCAGCTCTCAGGGAGACCAGCCCCAGCATTTT
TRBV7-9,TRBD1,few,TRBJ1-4,CASSLTGDGEKLFF,TGTGCCAGCAGCTTAACAGGGGATGGTGAAAAACTGTTTTTT
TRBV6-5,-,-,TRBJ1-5,CASRQSPGDNQPQHF,TGTGCCAGCAGACAGTCCCCGGGAGACAATCAGCCCCAGCATTTT
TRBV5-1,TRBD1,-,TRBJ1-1,CASSTQSGGTEAFF,TGCGCCAGCAGCACGCAATCAGGGGGCACTGAAGCTTTCTTT
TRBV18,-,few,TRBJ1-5,CASLDGGGNQPQHF,TGTGCCAGTTTAGACGGGGGGGGCAATCAGCCCCAGCATTTT
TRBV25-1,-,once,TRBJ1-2,CASSDSGTGYGYTF,TGTGCCAGCAGTGACTCGGGGACTGGTTATGGCTACACCTTC
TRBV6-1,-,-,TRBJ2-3,CASSEITNTQYF,TGTGCCAGCAGTGAAATAACGAATACGCAGTATTTT
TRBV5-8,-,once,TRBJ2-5,CASSLEERAGHYF,TGTGCCAGCAGCTTGGAGGAGCGTGCGGGTCATTACTTC
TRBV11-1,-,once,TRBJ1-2,CASSLEESYGYTF,TGTGCCAGCAGCTTAGAAGAGTCCTATGGCTACACCTTC
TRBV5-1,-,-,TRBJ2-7,CASSLTGLEIDEQYF,TGCGCCAGCAGCTTGACAGGGCTTGAGATTGACGAGCAGTACTTC
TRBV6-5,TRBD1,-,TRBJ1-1,CASSSDRGRGNTEAFF,TGTGCCAGCAGTTCGGACAGGGGGCGAGGGAACACTGAAGCTTTCTTT
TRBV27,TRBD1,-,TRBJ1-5,CASSSRGYGNQPQHF,TGTGCCAGCAGTTCCAGGGGGTATGGCAATCAGCCCCAGCATTTT
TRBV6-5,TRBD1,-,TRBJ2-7,CASSLEGAYEQYF,TGTGCCAGCAGTTTAGAGGGGGCTTACGAGCAGTACTTC
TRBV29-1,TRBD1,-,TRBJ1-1,CSVEGTGGTEAFF,TGCAGCGTTGAAGGGACAGGGGGCACTGAAGCTTTCTTT
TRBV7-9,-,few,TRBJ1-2,CASSSLRSYGYTF,TGTGCCAGCAGCTCGTTAAGGAGCTATGGCTACACCTTC
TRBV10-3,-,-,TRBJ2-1,CAIRGGGNYNEQFF,TGTGCCATCAGGGGCGGTGGGAACTACAATGAGCAGTTCTTC
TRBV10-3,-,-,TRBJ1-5,CAAARQTNQPQHF,TGTGCCGCCGCGAGACAGACCAATCAGCCCCAGCATTTT
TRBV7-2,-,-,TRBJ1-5,CASSFSGGSNQPQHF,TGTGCCAGCAGCTTCTCTGGGGGTAGCAATCAGCCCCAGCATTTT
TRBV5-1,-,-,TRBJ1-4,CASSPGTRDEKLFF,TGCGCCAGCAGCCCCGGGACAAGGGATGAAAAACTGTTTTTT
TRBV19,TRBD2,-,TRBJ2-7,CATKVTSGVGSSYEQYF,TGTGCCACAAAAGTTACTAGCGGGGTTGGGAGCTCCTACGAGCAGTACTTC
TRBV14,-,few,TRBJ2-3,CASSRDITDTQYF,TGTGCCAGCAGCCGGGACATCACAGATACGCAGTATTTT
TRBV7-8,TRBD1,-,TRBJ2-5,CASSSDRLETQYF,TGTGCCAGCAGCTCGGACAGGTTGGAGACCCAGTACTTC
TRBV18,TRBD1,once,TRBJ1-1,CASSPLKQGDTEAFF,TGTGCCAGCTCACCACTGAAACAGGGGGACACTGAAGCTTTCTTT
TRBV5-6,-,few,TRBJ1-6,CASSLALGSPLHF,TGTGCCAGCAGCTTGGCTTTGGGTTCACCCCTCCACTTT